The 22 T cell receptor beta chains below all came from one sample that was sequenced in a study of radiotherapy plus CTLA-4 blockade in lung cancer (dated by TCRdb to between 2018 and 2020). To prepare the library, the immunoSEQ multiplex PCR assay was applied. TCRdb took over this immuneACCESS table, retaining in-frame rearrangements with V and J assigned. Such tables are incomplete; in checked studies, under half of the missing clones stem from an unresolved V gene, and the remainder is unexplained. The sample table lists approximately 89,000 clones, under 80% of them with a count of one. The ten largest clones add up to under 5% of the sample. This specimen consisted of peripheral blood, obtained from a patient treated with radiotherapy plus ipilimumab. The source of these receptors is a human donor with non-small cell lung cancer who had a partial response to radiotherapy plus ipilimumab. Some clones in this sample may be carry-over from other donors' samples.

This chain uses TRBV9 with TRBJ2-7; 12 bases line up with TRBD1. Trimming at V came to 3 bases and at J to 0 bases, leaving 19 bases not matched to a gene. Germline-derived CDR1 and CDR2 are SGDLS and YYNGEE. The CDR3 extends over 21 amino acids. The CDR3 is CASSGTTLGTGGLRSSYEQYF. Here the CDR3 DNA reads TGTGCCAGCAGCGGCACCACTTTGGGGACAGGGGGCCTTCGGAGCTCCTACGAGCAGTACTTC.

The rearrangement uses TRBV27 and TRBJ2-7; 12 bases line up with TRBD2. Germline V gives CDR1 MNHEY, CDR2 SMNVEV (reference sequence). V dropped 10 bases and J dropped 4; count of bases not matched to a gene: 8. The CDR3 consists of 14 residues. The CDR3 DNA sequence: TGTGCCACCTCACTAGCGGGAGGAGGGTACGAGCAGTACTTC. Translation: CATSLAGGGYEQYF.

This sequence joins TRBV4-3 and TRBJ1-1; D gene uncertain. Germline CDR1 LGHNA, CDR2 YSLEER. The V end was cut by 0 bases, the J end by 7 bases, with 15 bases between. There are 15 residues in the CDR3. The CDR3 region is CASSQELTAWSEAFF. CDR3 nucleotides: TGCGCCAGCAGCCAAGAGCTAACGGCGTGGAGTGAAGCTTTCTTT.

This clone is deemed medium-sized (0.01 to 0.1%). This chain joins TRBV10-3 and TRBJ2-7; unclear D gene. Trimming cost V 0 bases and J 1 base, with 4 bases left between them. Germline-derived CDR1 and CDR2 are ENHRY and SYGVKD. The CDR3 runs to 13 residues. This CDR3 is CAISESSSYEQYF. CDR3 nucleotides: TGTGCCATCAGTGAGTCCTCTTCCTACGAGCAGTACTTC.

This clone occurred a few times. The chain employs TRBV2 and TRBJ2-5; TRBD1 matches 9 bases. The V gene's germline CDR1 is SNHLY and CDR2 FYNNEI. The CDR3 covers 12 residues. V gave up 7 bases and J gave up 4 bases; unmatched junction bases: 1. The CDR3 protein is CASNRGLETQYF. The CDR3 DNA reads TGTGCCAGCAACAGGGGGCTAGAGACCCAGTACTTC. The full variable domain, completed using reference TRBV2 and TRBJ2-5, is EPEVTQTPSHQVTQMGQEVILRCVPISNHLYFYWYRQILGQKVEFLVSFYNNEISEKSEIFDDQFSVERPDGSNFTLKIRSTKLEDSAMYFCASNRGLETQYFGPGTRLLVL.

CDR3 sequence (DNA): TGTGCCAGCAGTTTTGGACAGGGCGCTGAAGCTTTCTTT. Translation: CASSFGQGAEAFF. The genes are TRBV7-9 and TRBJ1-1; TRBD1 agrees at 8 bases. Germline trimming cut 6 bases from V and 6 bases from J; bases unmatched to any gene: 6. CDR1 and CDR2 (germline): SEHNR, FQNEAQ (reference sequence). This CDR3 spans 13 amino acids.

The chain links TRBV29-1 to TRBJ2-5, with TRBD2 matching 10 bases. Germline CDR1 and CDR2: SQVTM and ANQGSEA. J lost 5 bases, V lost 3 bases, and 0 bases had no gene match. The CDR3 covers 12 residues. In DNA form, the CDR3 reads TGCAGCGTTGAGACTAGCGGGGAGACCCAGTACTTC. This encodes CSVETSGETQYF.

In this sample, this clone turned up a few times. The gene calls are TRBV7-2 and TRBJ2-1, with TRBD2 matching over 12 bases. Germline V gives CDR1 SGHTA, CDR2 FQGNSA. V trimming: 4 bases; J trimming: 5 bases; junction bases outside the gene matches: 15. The CDR3 has 19 residues. The CDR3 region is CASSSPRRLAGGPDNEQFF. The CDR3 nucleotides are TGTGCCAGCAGCTCACCGAGGCGGCTAGCGGGGGGGCCGGACAATGAGCAGTTCTTC. The variable domain in full, with the rest retrieved from reference TRBV7-2 and TRBJ2-1, is GAGVSQSPSNKVTEKGKDVELRCDPISGHTALYWYRQSLGQGLEFLIYFQGNSAPDKSGLPSDRFSAERTGGSVSTLTIQRTQQEDSAVYLCASSSPRRLAGGPDNEQFFGPGTRLTVL.

The V and J genes are TRBV7-2 and TRBJ2-5, with D perhaps TRBD1 (6 bases). This CDR3 region has 15 residues. Trimming shortened V by 6 bases and J by 5 bases, and 19 bases separated the two germline ends. CDR1 is SGHTA, CDR2 FQGNSA, per germline. The CDR3 DNA reads as TGTGCCAGCAGTTACCATCAGGGGAAGGGGGAGACCCAGTACTTC. Its protein product is CASSYHQGKGETQYF. Full variable domain (remainder filled in from reference TRBV7-2 and TRBJ2-5): GAGVSQSPSNKVTEKGKDVELRCDPISGHTALYWYRQSLGQGLEFLIYFQGNSAPDKSGLPSDRFSAERTGGSVSTLTIQRTQQEDSAVYLCASSYHQGKGETQYFGPGTRLLVL.

This clone was picked up a small number of times. The chain uses TRBV7-9 and TRBJ2-1, with TRBD2 matching over 8 bases. The CDR3 contains 16 residues. CDR1 is SEHNR and CDR2 is FQNEAQ in the germline V gene (reference sequence). After removal of 3 bases from V and 0 bases from J, the junction contained 4 bases not matched to a gene. The CDR3 spells CASSFSGVGSYNEQFF. The CDR3 nucleotides read TGTGCCAGCAGCTTTAGCGGGGTAGGCTCCTACAATGAGCAGTTCTTC.

This chain uses TRBV18 with TRBJ2-5, with 10 bases matching TRBD1. This CDR3 has 15 residues. The germline V gene encodes CDR1 KGHSH and CDR2 LQKENI. V lost 6 bases and J lost 11; bases outside the gene matches: 15. The CDR3 region has the DNA TGTGCCAGCTCCCCCACGACAGGGGGCGCGGGGGAGCAGTACTTC. Protein product: CASSPTTGGAGEQYF.

V gene TRBV6-6 combines with J gene TRBJ2-3; D possibly corresponds to TRBD1 (7 bases). The CDR3 runs 15 residues. Germline V gives CDR1 MNHNY, CDR2 SVGAGI (reference sequence). V lost 3 bases and J 5 bases, leaving 15 bases between the germline ends. CDR3 nucleotide sequence: TGTGCCAGCAGTTATCTACAGGGGCGGGGAGATACGCAGTATTTT. This gives the protein CASSYLQGRGDTQYF.

The chain links TRBV5-1 to TRBJ1-2; 7 bases line up with TRBD1. From germline, CDR1 is SGHRS and CDR2 YFSETQ. Losses at the gene ends were 4 bases for V and 11 bases for J; bases not matched to a gene: 14. The CDR3 is 14 residues long. The CDR3 reads CASSQWTGSGGYTF. CDR3 nucleotide sequence: TGCGCCAGCAGCCAATGGACAGGTTCGGGCGGGTACACCTTC.

The chain is built from TRBV9 and TRBJ1-1, with D possibly being TRBD1 (6 bases). The V end was cut by 4 bases, the J end by 2 bases, with 12 bases between. CDR3 length: 14 residues. Germline-derived CDR1 and CDR2 are SGDLS and YYNGEE. The CDR3 DNA reads as TGTGCCAGCAGCCCTAGGGGGGGCAACACTGAAGCTTTCTTT. It codes for CASSPRGGNTEAFF.

This chain connects TRBV7-2 to TRBJ2-5; 7 nucleotides align to TRBD2. This CDR3 contains 14 residues. The J segment lost 2 bases and the V segment lost 5 bases, leaving 5 bases of the junction unmatched. Germline CDR1 reads SGHTA; CDR2 reads FQGNSA. This CDR3 reads CASSPQAGQETQYF. Written as DNA, the CDR3 is TGTGCCAGCAGCCCCCAAGCGGGGCAAGAGACCCAGTACTTC.

V gene TRBV6-6 combines with J gene TRBJ2-5; TRBD1 matches at 8 bases. V shed 2 bases, J shed 5 bases, and the junction held 4 bases outside the gene matches. The CDR3 totals 14 residues. Germline values: CDR1 MNHNY, CDR2 SVGAGI (reference sequence). The CDR3, as DNA: TGTGCCAGCAGTTACCAAGGACAGGGTGAGACCCAGTACTTC. As protein: CASSYQGQGETQYF.

The chain has TRBV7-9 and TRBJ1-4; D is possibly TRBD1 (6 bases). The germline CDR1 and CDR2 sequences are SEHNR and FQNEAQ (reference sequence). CDR3 size: 15 residues. Trimming removed 1 base from V and 6 bases from J, with 12 bases in between. CDR3 bases: TGTGCCAGCAGCTTAGACGGGGGGCCGGATGAAAAACTGTTTTTT. Protein product: CASSLDGGPDEKLFF.

The J gene is TRBJ1-1, the V gene TRBV4-2; D ambiguous. The CDR3 is 15 amino acids. Germline CDR1 LGHNA, CDR2 YNFKEQ. The V and J ends lost 1 base and 4 bases respectively, with 13 bases between them. The chain's CDR3 is CASSQGPGEGTEAFF. Here the CDR3 DNA reads TGTGCCAGCAGCCAAGGTCCGGGTGAGGGCACTGAAGCTTTCTTT.

The genes are TRBV2 and TRBJ2-3; D is undetermined. Germline lookup yields CDR1 SNHLY and CDR2 FYNNEI. The CDR3 has 14 residues. The V gene lost 3 bases and the J gene lost 5 bases, with 12 bases spanning the gap. The CDR3 loop is CASSDVGRQDTQYF. DNA for the CDR3: TGTGCCAGCAGTGATGTCGGCAGGCAAGATACGCAGTATTTT.

This clone was found a few times. The V gene is TRBV18, the J gene TRBJ1-2; D gene uncertain. CDR3 length equals 13 residues. The germline V gene has CDR1 KGHSH and CDR2 LQKENI. Trimming stripped 0 bases from V and 7 bases from J, with 9 bases between. CDR3 protein: CASSPPTTGGYTF. The CDR3 bases are TGTGCCAGCTCACCACCTACGACTGGTGGCTACACCTTC. Complete variable domain (other parts from reference TRBV18 and TRBJ1-2): NAGVMQNPRHLVRRRGQEARLRCSPMKGHSHVYWYRQLPEEGLKFMVYLQKENIIDESGMPKERFSAEFPKEGPSILRIQQVVRGDSAAYFCASSPPTTGGYTFGSGTRLTVV.

The chain couples TRBV19 to TRBJ2-1, with 12 bases lining up with TRBD2. CDR3 size: 13 residues. V trimming: 8 bases; J trimming: 6 bases; junction bases outside the gene matches: 2. Per the germline V gene, CDR1 is LNHDA and CDR2 is SQIVND (reference sequence). In DNA form, the CDR3 reads TGTGCCAGTTCTAGCGGGAGGGGCAATGAGCAGTTCTTC. Its protein product is CASSSGRGNEQFF. Together with reference TRBV19 and TRBJ2-1, the CDR3 gives the full variable domain: DGGITQSPKYLFRKEGQNVTLSCEQNLNHDAMYWYRQDPGQGLRLIYYSQIVNDFQKGDIAEGYSVSREKKESFPLTVTSAQKNPTAFYLCASSSGRGNEQFFGPGTRLTVL.

This sequence joins TRBV28 and TRBJ1-4; D might be TRBD1 (5 bases). The CDR3 consists of 15 residues. The germline V and J ends were trimmed by 3 bases and 3 bases, with 11 bases remaining between them. Germline-derived CDR1 and CDR2 are MDHEN and SYDVKM. The CDR3 nucleotides read TGTGCCAGCAGTTTTGCGGGACCACCTAATGAAAAACTGTTTTTT. Its protein is CASSFAGPPNEKLFF.